This T cell receptor beta chain was recovered during a study of OX40 agonist ivuxolimab in advanced cancers. Study-level points and caveats: Dose levels from 0.1 to 3.0 mg/kg saw CD4+ and CD8+ blood T cells expand clonally by week 6.

The CDR3 covers 16 residues. Germline V lookup: CDR1 LNHDA, CDR2 SQIVND (reference sequence). Trimming cost V 2 bases and J 8 bases, with 21 bases left between them. Some clones are missing from TCRdb's copy, which holds only in-frame ones; the method was immunoSEQ multiplex PCR. In the table there are under 80,000 clones, roughly 91% of which are singletons. The table lists this clone with a few counts. The antigen remains unidentified. The chain employs TRBV19 and TRBJ1-2; maybe TRBD1 (5 bases). Sequenced material: CD4+ or CD8+ T cells sorted from blood, taken in a trial of the OX40 agonist ivuxolimab. The sequence was obtained from an adult with an advanced solid tumor such as melanoma, head and neck, liver or kidney cancer. CDR3 loop: CASSIRTGRKVEGYTF. The CDR3 DNA reads as TGTGCCAGTAGTATACGTACGGGACGCAAGGTAGAGGGCTACACCTTC.